A selection of T cell receptor beta chains follows, all from one sample in a study of shared clonotypes between healthy human individuals. The repertoire was sequenced with immunoSEQ multiplex PCR; TCRdb's copy has only in-frame clones and lacks some. The sample has about a million clones, around 74% seen once. The sequenced sample was memory CD4+ T cells sorted from blood. These receptors were taken from a man between 18 and 29 years old in good health. CDR3s include the opening cysteine and the closing phenylalanine or tryptophan. Fields, in order: V gene, J gene, D gene, clone size, CDR3 protein, CDR3 DNA. The D gene is left open where the match is weak. Clone sizes are given selectively: once, few, many, or a class where the clone is expanded.

v_gene: TRBV6-5
j_gene: TRBJ1-5
d_gene: NA
abundance: few
CDR3aa: CASSAQGFNQPQHF
CDR3nt: TGTGCCAGCAGTGCCCAGGGTTTCAATCAGCCCCAGCATTTT

v_gene: TRBV19
j_gene: TRBJ2-7
d_gene: NA
abundance: NA
CDR3aa: CASSPDRSYEQYF
CDR3nt: TGTGCCAGTAGCCCCGACAGGAGCTACGAGCAGTACTTC

v_gene: TRBV29-1
j_gene: TRBJ1-2
d_gene: NA
abundance: NA
CDR3aa: CSVPGLGNYGYTF
CDR3nt: TGCAGCGTTCCGGGCCTTGGGAACTATGGCTACACCTTC

v_gene: TRBV2
j_gene: TRBJ2-7
d_gene: TRBD2
abundance: few
CDR3aa: CASSESRGGNYEQYF
CDR3nt: TGTGCCAGCAGTGAAAGTCGGGGGGGAAACTACGAGCAGTACTTC

v_gene: TRBV7-2
j_gene: TRBJ1-4
d_gene: TRBD1
abundance: NA
CDR3aa: CASSNSGGTNEKLFF
CDR3nt: TGTGCCAGCAGCAACTCAGGGGGAACTAATGAAAAACTGTTTTTT

v_gene: TRBV15
j_gene: TRBJ1-3
d_gene: NA
abundance: NA
CDR3aa: CATSRGGTVSGNTIYF
CDR3nt: TGTGCCACCAGCAGAGGCGGGACGGTCTCTGGAAACACCATATATTTT

v_gene: TRBV5-4
j_gene: TRBJ2-3
d_gene: NA
abundance: NA
CDR3aa: CASRLTQDRTDTQYF
CDR3nt: TGTGCCAGCAGACTCACACAGGACCGCACAGATACGCAGTATTTT

v_gene: TRBV7-3
j_gene: TRBJ2-1
d_gene: NA
abundance: NA
CDR3aa: CASSSVKGEQFF
CDR3nt: TGTGCCAGCAGCTCCGTTAAAGGTGAGCAGTTCTTC

v_gene: TRBV6-5
j_gene: TRBJ1-2
d_gene: NA
abundance: few
CDR3aa: CASSLAIDGYTF
CDR3nt: TGTGCCAGCAGTTTAGCCATCGATGGCTACACCTTC

v_gene: TRBV2
j_gene: TRBJ2-7
d_gene: NA
abundance: NA
CDR3aa: CASTGSSGGSYEQYF
CDR3nt: TGTGCCAGCACGGGATCGTCAGGGGGGTCCTACGAGCAGTACTTC

v_gene: TRBV11-2
j_gene: TRBJ2-2
d_gene: NA
abundance: NA
CDR3aa: CASSLGRGRGVGNTGELFF
CDR3nt: TGTGCCAGCAGCTTAGGAAGGGGCAGGGGCGTGGGTAACACCGGGGAGCTGTTTTTT

v_gene: TRBV9
j_gene: TRBJ2-2
d_gene: TRBD2
abundance: many
CDR3aa: CASSRAGGVGELFF
CDR3nt: TGTGCCAGCAGTCGAGCGGGAGGAGTCGGGGAGCTGTTTTTT

v_gene: TRBV9
j_gene: TRBJ2-5
d_gene: TRBD2
abundance: NA
CDR3aa: CASSVGTGGRETQYF
CDR3nt: TGTGCCAGCAGCGTCGGGACGGGGGGGAGAGAGACCCAGTACTTC

v_gene: TRBV18
j_gene: TRBJ2-5
d_gene: NA
abundance: NA
CDR3aa: CASSRSLETQYF
CDR3nt: TGTGCCAGCTCACGCTCCCTCGAGACCCAGTACTTC

v_gene: TRBV28
j_gene: TRBJ1-5
d_gene: NA
abundance: NA
CDR3aa: CASKRGNQPQHF
CDR3nt: TGTGCCAGCAAGCGGGGGAACCAGCCCCAGCATTTT

v_gene: TRBV28
j_gene: TRBJ1-1
d_gene: NA
abundance: NA
CDR3aa: CASTPQRRYMNTEAFF
CDR3nt: TGTGCCAGCACCCCTCAAAGAAGGTACATGAACACTGAAGCTTTCTTT

v_gene: TRBV7-2
j_gene: TRBJ1-2
d_gene: NA
abundance: NA
CDR3aa: CASSLISNYGYTF
CDR3nt: TGTGCCAGCAGCTTAATCTCTAACTATGGCTACACCTTC

v_gene: TRBV7-8
j_gene: TRBJ1-1
d_gene: TRBD1
abundance: NA
CDR3aa: CASSWSGQGSEAFF
CDR3nt: TGTGCCAGCAGCTGGTCGGGACAGGGCTCTGAAGCTTTCTTT

v_gene: TRBV10-2
j_gene: TRBJ2-1
d_gene: NA
abundance: NA
CDR3aa: CASSVTPHNEQFF
CDR3nt: TGCGCCAGCAGTGTCACCCCGCACAATGAGCAGTTCTTC

v_gene: TRBV10-1
j_gene: TRBJ2-1
d_gene: TRBD2
abundance: NA
CDR3aa: CASSTGTSGASYNEQFF
CDR3nt: TGCGCCAGCAGTACCGGGACTAGCGGAGCCTCCTACAATGAGCAGTTCTTC

v_gene: TRBV11-2
j_gene: TRBJ2-1
d_gene: TRBD2
abundance: NA
CDR3aa: CASSSGLAGGIGPYNEQFF
CDR3nt: TGTGCCAGCAGCTCCGGACTAGCGGGAGGGATAGGGCCCTACAATGAGCAGTTCTTC

v_gene: TRBV7-9
j_gene: TRBJ1-1
d_gene: TRBD1
abundance: once
CDR3aa: CASSLVGGGGTEAFF
CDR3nt: TGTGCCAGCAGCTTAGTGGGAGGGGGCGGCACTGAAGCTTTCTTT

v_gene: TRBV11-2
j_gene: TRBJ2-5
d_gene: TRBD2
abundance: NA
CDR3aa: CASSSQRGGAETQYF
CDR3nt: TGTGCCAGCAGCTCGCAGCGGGGGGGCGCAGAGACTCAGTACTTC

v_gene: TRBV9
j_gene: TRBJ1-3
d_gene: NA
abundance: NA
CDR3aa: CASSVQGQTGNTIYF
CDR3nt: TGTGCCAGCAGCGTACAGGGACAAACTGGAAACACCATATATTTT

v_gene: TRBV28
j_gene: TRBJ2-7
d_gene: NA
abundance: once
CDR3aa: CASSLARSYEQYF
CDR3nt: TGTGCCAGCAGTTTGGCAAGATCCTACGAGCAGTACTTC

v_gene: TRBV19
j_gene: TRBJ1-2
d_gene: TRBD1
abundance: NA
CDR3aa: CASSNRGGGYGYTF
CDR3nt: TGTGCCAGTAGTAACAGGGGTGGAGGGTATGGCTACACCTTC

v_gene: TRBV11-2
j_gene: TRBJ2-7
d_gene: NA
abundance: NA
CDR3aa: CASRSLGQNEQYF
CDR3nt: TGTGCCAGCAGATCCCTAGGACAGAACGAGCAGTACTTC

v_gene: TRBV5-1
j_gene: TRBJ2-3
d_gene: NA
abundance: few
CDR3aa: CASSLGRQVNTDTQYF
CDR3nt: TGCGCCAGCAGCTTAGGCCGACAGGTCAACACAGATACGCAGTATTTT

v_gene: TRBV28
j_gene: TRBJ1-5
d_gene: NA
abundance: NA
CDR3aa: CASSLGGYSNQPQHF
CDR3nt: TGTGCCAGCAGTTTGGGGGGTTATAGCAATCAGCCCCAGCATTTT

v_gene: TRBV13
j_gene: TRBJ1-3
d_gene: NA
abundance: few
CDR3aa: CASSRIQGNTIYF
CDR3nt: TGTGCCAGCAGCCGAATCCAGGGAAACACCATATATTTT

v_gene: TRBV19
j_gene: TRBJ2-6
d_gene: TRBD1
abundance: NA
CDR3aa: CASADRTGLSGANVLTF
CDR3nt: TGTGCCAGTGCGGACCGGACAGGGCTCTCTGGGGCCAACGTCCTGACTTTC

v_gene: TRBV2
j_gene: TRBJ2-7
d_gene: NA
abundance: once
CDR3aa: CASGPRGAHEQYF
CDR3nt: TGTGCCAGCGGTCCCAGGGGGGCCCACGAGCAGTACTTC

v_gene: TRBV7-2
j_gene: TRBJ2-7
d_gene: NA
abundance: few
CDR3aa: CASSLGGGGRNEQYF
CDR3nt: TGTGCCAGCAGCTTAGGAGGAGGGGGCCGGAACGAGCAGTACTTC

v_gene: TRBV18
j_gene: TRBJ2-2
d_gene: NA
abundance: many
CDR3aa: CASSPRTQNTGELFF
CDR3nt: TGTGCCAGCTCACCTCGGACACAAAACACCGGGGAGCTGTTTTTT

v_gene: TRBV5-4
j_gene: TRBJ2-7
d_gene: NA
abundance: NA
CDR3aa: CASSLGQNYEQYF
CDR3nt: TGTGCCAGCAGCCTCGGACAGAACTACGAGCAGTACTTC

v_gene: TRBV6-5
j_gene: TRBJ1-1
d_gene: NA
abundance: many
CDR3aa: CASSSRTGNTEAFF
CDR3nt: TGTGCCAGCAGTTCAAGGACCGGGAACACTGAAGCTTTCTTT

v_gene: TRBV9
j_gene: TRBJ2-1
d_gene: TRBD2
abundance: NA
CDR3aa: CASSSGTSGRVGRSSYNEQFF
CDR3nt: TGTGCCAGCAGCTCCGGGACTAGCGGGAGAGTGGGCCGAAGCTCCTACAATGAGCAGTTCTTC

v_gene: TRBV7-9
j_gene: TRBJ1-1
d_gene: NA
abundance: few
CDR3aa: CASSGSGGTEAFF
CDR3nt: TGTGCCAGCAGCGGGTCCGGTGGAACTGAAGCTTTCTTT

v_gene: TRBV30
j_gene: TRBJ2-5
d_gene: NA
abundance: few
CDR3aa: CAWSVGGETQYF
CDR3nt: TGTGCCTGGAGTGTCGGTGGAGAGACCCAGTACTTC

v_gene: TRBV11-2
j_gene: TRBJ1-1
d_gene: TRBD1
abundance: few
CDR3aa: CASSLRQGIGYTEAFF
CDR3nt: TGTGCCAGCAGCTTGAGACAGGGGATTGGCTACACTGAAGCTTTCTTT

v_gene: TRBV28
j_gene: TRBJ2-3
d_gene: TRBD2
abundance: NA
CDR3aa: CASSSRTRRYDTQYF
CDR3nt: TGTGCCAGCAGTTCCAGGACTAGGAGGTACGATACGCAGTATTTT

v_gene: TRBV7-6
j_gene: TRBJ1-1
d_gene: TRBD1
abundance: NA
CDR3aa: CASSLAGQVGTEAFF
CDR3nt: TGTGCCAGCAGCTTAGCCGGACAGGTAGGCACTGAAGCTTTCTTT